The next 20 T cell receptor beta chains were all read from a single sample in a study of cytotoxic CD8 clonotypes in ibrutinib-treated CLL (dated by TCRdb to 2020 to 2022). The library was built by means of the immunoSEQ multiplex PCR assay. TCRdb provides this immuneACCESS table in a form limited to in-frame rearrangements. Some clones are lacking; in checked studies, under half of them reflect an unresolved V gene, and why the rest are absent is not known. The sample table records around 70,000 clones; about nine tenths of these occur just once. Of the sample, approximately 3.1% falls within the top ten clones. This sample's time point label indicates: 12 to 13 months on ibrutinib. The specimen comprised PBMCs, sampled after 12 months of ibrutinib treatment. The origin of the receptors is a human donor with chronic lymphocytic leukemia.

This chain joins TRBV30 and TRBJ2-5, with 12 bases that match TRBD2. Per the germline V gene, CDR1 is GTSNPN and CDR2 is SVGIG (reference sequence). V shed 1 base and J 5 bases; nucleotides not matched to a gene: 5. The CDR3 is 15 amino acids. In DNA, the CDR3 is TGTGCCTGGAGTGCTAGCGGGAGGGAGAGGGAGACCCAGTACTTC. Translating it yields CAWSASGRERETQYF.

V usage is TRBV29-1 and J usage is TRBJ2-3; D may be TRBD2 (6 bases). V lost 3 bases to trimming and J lost 11 bases, with 15 bases between them. The CDR3 runs 12 residues. Germline V CDR1 and CDR2: SQVTM, ANQGSEA. The CDR3 DNA reads TGCAGCGTTGAGCGGGATCTGGATGGGCAGTATTTT. It yields the protein CSVERDLDGQYF.

This clone was seen only once. The chain employs TRBV7-3 and TRBJ1-1, with D maybe TRBD1 (5 bases). The CDR3 length is 14 residues. The V gene's germline CDR1 is SGHTA and CDR2 FQGTGA. Trimming removed 2 bases from V and 4 bases from J, with 11 bases in between. The CDR3 loop reads CASSLDSRGTEAFF. The CDR3 region has the DNA TGTGCCAGCAGCTTAGACAGCCGTGGCACTGAAGCTTTCTTT.

The chain uses TRBV18 and TRBJ2-3; D might be TRBD2 (6 bases). The CDR3 contains 18 residues. The germline V gene has CDR1 KGHSH and CDR2 LQKENI. Trimming left V 5 bases short and J 4 bases short, with 25 bases between. CDR3 bases: TGTGCCAGCTCAACCTTTTTGGTCGGGGGAAAGGCGTCAGATACGCAGTATTTT. It is translated as CASSTFLVGGKASDTQYF.

The gene calls are TRBV4-1 and TRBJ2-1, with 8 positions matching TRBD2. The V gene end was trimmed by 1 base and the J gene end by 8 bases; junction bases not matched to a gene: 7. The germline CDR1 and CDR2 sequences are MGHRA and YSYEKL. The CDR3 covers 15 residues. The CDR3 DNA reads TGCGCCAGCAGCCAAGTCGGGACTAGGGGGGATGAGCAGTTCTTC. It is translated as CASSQVGTRGDEQFF.

The chain joins TRBV28 to TRBJ1-5; no clear D. This CDR3 comprises 14 residues. Germline V gene data show CDR1 as MDHEN and CDR2 as SYDVKM. V was shortened by 8 bases and J by 1 base, with 12 bases between the two germline ends. CDR3 region: CASRAPGSNQPQHF. CDR3 bases: TGTGCCAGCCGAGCTCCGGGAAGCAATCAGCCCCAGCATTTT.

V gene TRBV6-5 combines with J gene TRBJ2-1; 8 bases agree with TRBD2. The germline V gene encodes CDR1 MNHEY and CDR2 SVGAGI. After removal of 5 bases from V and 5 bases from J, the junction contained 8 bases not matched to a gene. The CDR3 runs to 15 residues. In DNA form, the CDR3 reads TGTGCCAGCAGTCCAGAGGTTAGCGGGGACAATGAGCAGTTCTTC. Translation gives CASSPEVSGDNEQFF.

By share, this clone ranks as medium-sized. V is TRBV28 and J is TRBJ2-7; 8 bases are a match to TRBD1. CDR1 is MDHEN and CDR2 is SYDVKM in the germline V gene. The junction had 4 bases not matched to a gene; V was cut back by 7 bases and J by 2 bases. The CDR3 is 13 residues long. CDR3 coding DNA: TGTGCCAGCAAACGGACAGGGACCTACGAGCAGTACTTC. It translates to CASKRTGTYEQYF.

The chain is built from TRBV7-2 and TRBJ2-1; D might be TRBD1 (5 bases). The CDR3 is 18 amino acids. Trimming took off 1 base at V and 2 bases at J, with 18 bases between the two ends. Germline values: CDR1 SGHTA, CDR2 FQGNSA. CDR3 nucleotides: TGTGCCAGCAGCTTAGAATCCCGACAGAGAAACACCTACAATGAGCAGTTCTTC. It encodes CASSLESRQRNTYNEQFF.

The chain is built from TRBV28 and TRBJ2-3; TRBD1 aligns across 7 bases. Unmatched junction bases numbered 9, after V lost 6 bases and J lost 0 bases. Looked up from germline, CDR1 is MDHEN and CDR2 is SYDVKM. CDR3 length: 16 residues. DNA for the CDR3: TGTGCCAGCAGCCTAACCGGGACAGCTAGCACAGATACGCAGTATTTT. Its protein product is CASSLTGTASTDTQYF.

The chain joins TRBV9 to TRBJ2-3, with TRBD2 matching 7 bases. The CDR3 has 14 amino acids. V lost 0 bases and J lost 6; bases outside the gene matches: 4. Germline-derived CDR1 and CDR2 are SGDLS and YYNGEE. CDR3 protein: CASSVGGREDTQYF. CDR3 nucleotide sequence: TGTGCCAGCAGCGTAGGAGGGAGGGAGGATACGCAGTATTTT.

The CDR3, as DNA: TGTGCCTGGAGTGTACGGGGCCTGAGCACTGAAGCTTTCTTT. This sequence encodes CAWSVRGLSTEAFF. The chain employs TRBV30 and TRBJ1-1, with D possibly TRBD1 on 5 matching bases. Trimming stripped 0 bases from V and 4 bases from J, with 12 bases between. Germline CDR1 and CDR2: GTSNPN and SVGIG (reference sequence). CDR3 length: 14 residues.

The V and J genes are TRBV9 and TRBJ2-7, with D possibly TRBD2 on 6 matching bases. Germline loops: CDR1 SGDLS, CDR2 YYNGEE. The V end lost 3 bases, the J end lost 6 bases, and 16 bases lay between the germline ends. The CDR3 contains 14 residues. The CDR3: CASSANERALEQYF. The CDR3 DNA sequence: TGTGCCAGCAGCGCCAATGAGCGGGCGCTCGAGCAGTACTTC. The entire variable domain, with the rest obtained from reference TRBV9 and TRBJ2-7, is as follows: DSGVTQTPKHLITATGQRVTLRCSPRSGDLSVYWYQQSLDQGLQFLIQYYNGEERAKGNILERFSAQQFPDLHSELNLSSLELGDSALYFCASSANERALEQYFGPGTRLTVT.

The chain has TRBV2 and TRBJ2-3, with 13 bases aligning to TRBD2. The length of the CDR3 is 17 residues. J gave up 4 bases and V 7 bases, and 11 bases lay outside the gene matches. Germline lookup yields CDR1 SNHLY and CDR2 FYNNEI. The CDR3 DNA is TGTGCCAGCATAGACCTTGGACTAGCGGGAGACTCAGATACGCAGTATTTT. Residues: CASIDLGLAGDSDTQYF.

The V call is TRBV7-2, the J call TRBJ2-5; the D gene is possibly TRBD2 (6 bases). CDR1 is SGHTA and CDR2 is FQGNSA in the germline V gene. This CDR3 region has 17 residues. Trimming pared 3 bases from V and 4 bases from J, leaving 21 bases between. This CDR3 is CASSFKAGVAGTETQYF. The CDR3 nucleotides are TGTGCCAGCAGCTTTAAGGCCGGGGTTGCGGGGACAGAGACCCAGTACTTC.

The chain couples TRBV9 to TRBJ2-2; D might be TRBD1 or TRBD2, each matching 6 bases. Germline V CDR1 and CDR2: SGDLS, YYNGEE. V lost 0 bases to trimming and J lost 6 bases, with 15 bases between them. The CDR3 contains 16 residues. This chain's CDR3 is CASSVGWRGTAGELFF. In DNA form, the CDR3 reads TGTGCCAGCAGCGTAGGATGGAGGGGGACGGCCGGGGAGCTGTTTTTT.

V and J are TRBV9 and TRBJ1-2; 9 positions agree with TRBD1. With 2 bases clipped from V and 4 bases from J, the junction kept 3 bases outside the gene matches. Germline values: CDR1 SGDLS, CDR2 YYNGEE. This CDR3 is built from 14 residues. This chain's CDR3 is CASSVGTGRYGYTF. CDR3 sequence (DNA): TGTGCCAGCAGCGTCGGGACAGGGCGCTATGGCTACACCTTC.

The rearrangement joins TRBV7-2 to TRBJ2-5, with 8 positions matching TRBD1. TRBJ2-7 matches the DNA end more closely, so the J call is doubtful. CDR1 SGHTA and CDR2 FQGNSA come from the germline V gene. The CDR3 has 14 residues. CDR3 protein: CASSLDRGNYEQYF. The CDR3 DNA reads TGTGCCAGCAGCTTAGACAGGGGGAACTACGAGCAGTACTTC.

The rearrangement uses TRBV19 and TRBJ2-7; 7 bases match TRBD1. With V trimmed by 7 bases and J by 2 bases, 8 bases remained unmatched. The CDR3 has 14 residues. CDR1 and CDR2 from the germline V gene are LNHDA and SQIVND (reference sequence). The CDR3 is CASTSQGTPYEQYF. CDR3 nucleotides: TGTGCCAGTACATCACAGGGGACCCCCTACGAGCAGTACTTC.

The chain employs TRBV29-1 and TRBJ1-1, with D possibly matching TRBD1 (5 bases). CDR1 is SQVTM and CDR2 is ANQGSEA in the germline V gene. The V end lost 5 bases, the J end lost 5 bases, and 12 bases lay between the germline ends. CDR3 length: 12 amino acids. For the CDR3, the DNA is TGCAGCGTTCGGGACGGGGAAACTGAAGCTTTCTTT. Amino acids: CSVRDGETEAFF. The full variable domain, with the rest looked up from reference TRBV29-1 and TRBJ1-1, is SAVISQKPSRDICQRGTSLTIQCQVDSQVTMMFWYRQQPGQSLTLIATANQGSEATYESGFVIDKFPISRPNLTFSTLTVSNMSPEDSSIYLCSVRDGETEAFFGQGTRLTVV.